This TCR beta chain was obtained from a study of graft-versus-host responses after intestinal transplantation. A note on this clone: Its specificity is unknown.

The germline gives CDR1 SGHTA, CDR2 FQGNSA. Trimming shortened V by 2 bases and J by 9 bases, and 20 bases separated the two germline ends. The CDR3 length is 16 residues. Profiled with immunoSEQ multiplex PCR; TCRdb holds only in-frame clones, not every one. In the table there are 70,000 or so clones, 75% to 90% of which are singletons. This TCR was sampled from a human donor who was the organ donor for an intestinal transplant. The chain is built from TRBV7-2 and TRBJ2-1; a weak D match, TRBD2 (5 bases). The input for sequencing was unstimulated CD4+ T cells sorted from spleen or lymph node cells, taken before transplant. CDR3 sequence: CASSLSNGVLTTEQFF. The DNA of the CDR3 is TGTGCCAGCAGCTTATCTAACGGGGTTCTTACGACTGAGCAGTTCTTC.